What follows are 12 T cell receptor beta chains derived from one specimen sequenced in a study of blood T cells in healthy people across ages. Together with a sample-barcoded 5' primer, a J-beta primer mix was included in a second PCR lasting roughly 6 to 12 cycles. TCRdb analysed the 5' RACE reads with MiXCR anew, one entry per CDR3 protein. The sample includes 800,000 to 1,000,000 distinct CDR3 sequences, roughly 48% seen only once; the top ten take roughly 13%. The material sequenced was blood. The receptors derive from a man younger than 45 in good health.

This rearrangement joins TRBV5-1 to TRBJ1-2, with a weak D call TRBD1 (5 bases). CDR1 is SGHRS and CDR2 is YFSETQ in the germline V gene. The CDR3 has 16 residues. The V and J ends lost 4 bases and 0 bases respectively, with 16 bases between them. The CDR3 DNA reads as TGCGCCAGCAGCGACGGACAAGTTAGGGCTAACTATGGCTACACCTTC. Amino acid sequence: CASSDGQVRANYGYTF.

The V and J genes are TRBV7-6 and TRBJ2-7; D unresolved. The V end was cut by 6 bases, the J end by 0 bases, with 12 bases between. This CDR3 spans 14 amino acids. Germline values: CDR1 SGHVS, CDR2 FNYEAQ. In DNA, the CDR3 is TGTGCCAGCAGTTCACAGTCGATCTCCTACGAGCAGTACTTC. Amino acids: CASSSQSISYEQYF.

This clonotype has just a few counts. The CDR3 spells CSVEDFETQYF. The CDR3 nucleotides read TGCAGCGTTGAAGATTTCGAGACCCAGTACTTC. V is TRBV29-1 and J is TRBJ2-5; no firm D call. Germline values: CDR1 SQVTM, CDR2 ANQGSEA. Trimming stripped 0 bases from V and 5 bases from J, with 4 bases between. This CDR3 contains 11 residues.

This clonotype was recorded once. V gene TRBV11-2 combines with J gene TRBJ1-4, with a weak D call TRBD1 (5 bases). Germline lookup yields CDR1 SGHAT and CDR2 FQNNGV. V was cut by 5 bases and J by 5 bases, with 9 bases left in between. The CDR3 is 13 amino acids. CDR3 nucleotide sequence: TGTGCCAGCAGCCAGAAGGGGAATGAAAAACTGTTTTTT. Its translation is CASSQKGNEKLFF.

The chain is built from TRBV27 and TRBJ1-6; 12 bases are shared with TRBD1. The V and J ends lost 10 bases and 5 bases, in that order; junction bases with no gene match: 9. This CDR3 is built from 16 residues. Germline lookup yields CDR1 MNHEY and CDR2 SMNVEV (reference sequence). The CDR3 region has the DNA TGTGCCACCAGGATCGGGACAGGGGGCAATAATTCACCCCTCCACTTT. Protein sequence: CATRIGTGGNNSPLHF.

The J gene is TRBJ1-6, the V gene TRBV6-5; D gene uncertain. Germline V gene lookup returns CDR1 MNHEY and CDR2 SVGAGI. There are 14 residues in the CDR3. The germline V and J ends were trimmed by 2 bases and 11 bases, with 13 bases remaining between them. The CDR3 region is CASSYGVPGAPLHF. Written as DNA, the CDR3 is TGTGCCAGCAGTTACGGGGTCCCCGGTGCACCCCTCCACTTT.

The chain joins TRBV27 to TRBJ1-2; D is unresolved. Trimming stripped 5 bases from V and 8 bases from J, with 21 bases between. The CDR3 is made up of 15 amino acids. From germline, CDR1 is MNHEY and CDR2 SMNVEV (reference sequence). The CDR3 reads CASSITRTIFKGYTF. The CDR3, as DNA: TGTGCCAGCAGTATAACCAGGACCATATTCAAGGGCTACACCTTC.

The chain combines TRBV27 with TRBJ2-7; 10 bases agree with TRBD1. The germline V gene encodes CDR1 MNHEY and CDR2 SMNVEV (reference sequence). CDR3 length: 15 amino acids. V lost 5 bases, J lost 7 bases, and 11 bases stayed unmatched. CDR3 bases: TGTGCCAGCAGTCCGCACCGGGACAGGGGCATGGAGCAGTACTTC. This sequence encodes CASSPHRDRGMEQYF.

The rearrangement links TRBV5-1 to TRBJ2-7; 8 bases line up with TRBD1. V shed 4 bases, J shed 1 base, and the junction held 7 bases outside the gene matches. The CDR3 is made up of 15 amino acids. Looked up from germline, CDR1 is SGHRS and CDR2 is YFSETQ. The CDR3 DNA reads TGCGCCAGCAGCGACGGGACAGGCGTTTCCTACGAGCAGTACTTC. It specifies CASSDGTGVSYEQYF.

The J gene is TRBJ2-5, the V gene TRBV6-2 or TRBV6-3, with D possibly matching TRBD2 (5 bases). V shed 2 bases and J shed 1 base, with 11 bases lying between them. The CDR3 sequence is 15 residues long. Per germline, CDR1 MNHEY and CDR2 SVGEGT. The CDR3 DNA is TGTGCCAGCAGTTACGTGGGAGAACTCCAAGAGACCCAGTACTTC. This gives the protein CASSYVGELQETQYF.

This clonotype was picked up many times. The chain uses TRBV7-2 and TRBJ2-3; 11 bases are a match to TRBD2. The CDR3 extends over 15 amino acids. CDR1 is SGHTA and CDR2 is FQGNSA in the germline V gene. J gave up 4 bases and V 8 bases, and 8 bases lay outside the gene matches. CDR3 residues: CASGLAGGGADTQYF. As DNA, the CDR3 is TGTGCCAGCGGTCTAGCGGGGGGTGGCGCAGATACGCAGTATTTT. The entire variable domain, with the rest obtained from reference TRBV7-2 and TRBJ2-3, is as follows: GAGVSQSPSNKVTEKGKDVELRCDPISGHTALYWYRQSLGQGLEFLIYFQGNSAPDKSGLPSDRFSAERTGGSVSTLTIQRTQQEDSAVYLCASGLAGGGADTQYFGPGTRLTVL.

The V call is TRBV29-1, the J call TRBJ2-2; a possible D gene is TRBD1 (5 bases). Germline values: CDR1 SQVTM, CDR2 ANQGSEA. The CDR3 is 12 residues long. V was trimmed by 4 bases and J by 6 bases, leaving 9 bases between them. The CDR3 coding sequence is TGCAGCGTTGCAGGGTTAGCCGGGGAGCTGTTTTTT. It is translated as CSVAGLAGELFF.